Sequencing of this T cell receptor beta chain was carried out in a study of PD-L1 blockade in urothelial cancer. Across the study: Bladder-origin urothelial cancer in males covered about 90% of the roughly 30 patients.

The time point denotes: pretreatment peripheral blood. The cohort comprised individuals with locally advanced or metastatic urothelial carcinoma. Between the trimmed V and J ends, which lost 6 bases and 2 bases, there was a span of 10 bases. The CDR3 has 14 residues. Germline V lookup: CDR1 KGHSH, CDR2 LQKENI. The assay was immunoSEQ multiplex PCR, and TCRdb's table has in-frame clones only and misses some. The table has fewer than 65,000 clones, approximately 78% seen once. Only one count was recorded for this clone. Other DNA variants within this sample encode the same CDR3. The receptor was derived from a man aged 65 to 79 with urothelial cancer. The sample in question was PBMCs, obtained around atezolizumab (anti-PD-L1) treatment. The chain has TRBV18 and TRBJ1-4; possibly TRBD1 for D (5 bases). In nucleotides, the CDR3 is TGTGCCAGCTCCCCAGACAGCACTAATGAAAAACTGTTTTTT. Translation gives CASSPDSTNEKLFF.